The 24 T cell receptor beta chains in this list originate from one sample, sequenced in a study of early T cells in non-severe SARS-CoV-2 infection. Using its own MiXCR run on the 5' RACE reads, TCRdb lists one record per CDR3 protein. The sample has about 66,000 distinct CDR3 sequences; approximately 9.2% are singletons. The sample consisted of whole blood. Receptors originate from an adult who was a healthcare worker with PCR-confirmed SARS-CoV-2 infection or an uninfected control (not recorded which).

This clonotype was observed many times. CDR3 protein: CATSRDPLLALHF. CDR3 sequence (DNA): TGTGCCACCAGCAGAGATCCACTTTTAGCCCTCCACTTT. V and J are TRBV15 and TRBJ1-6; D gene unclear. This CDR3 is built from 13 residues. V gave up 0 bases and J gave up 14 bases, with 11 bases separating them. From germline, CDR1 is LNHNV and CDR2 YYDKDF (reference sequence).

This clonotype was picked up one time. It may be a read error: a sequence one base away is much more abundant. Likely a read error: the CDR3 ends without its conserved phenylalanine or tryptophan. V gene TRBV4-1 combines with J gene TRBJ2-3, with a weak D call TRBD2 (5 bases). The V gene's germline CDR1 is MGHRA and CDR2 YSYEKL. The V end was cut by 3 bases, the J end by 2 bases, with 21 bases between. The CDR3 sequence is 18 residues long. CDR3 bases: TGCGCCAGCAGCCATCCTAGCAGTTTAGTCGGGGACACAGATACGCAGTATTTA. Encoded protein: CASSHPSSLVGDTDTQYL.

This clonotype occurred many times. V and J are TRBV4-3 and TRBJ1-5; no firm D call. CDR1 is LGHNA and CDR2 is YSLEER in the germline V gene. The V gene lost 0 bases and the J gene lost 7 bases, with 7 bases spanning the gap. The CDR3 totals 13 residues. CDR3 in amino acids: CASSQDLIQPQHF. The CDR3 coding sequence is TGCGCCAGCAGCCAAGATCTTATCCAGCCCCAGCATTTT.

This clonotype was observed a handful of times. V is TRBV20-1 and J is TRBJ2-7, with D possibly matching TRBD1 (5 bases). This CDR3 has 15 residues. V lost 0 bases, J lost 3 bases, and 15 bases lay in between. Germline V gives CDR1 DFQATT, CDR2 SNEGSKA (reference sequence). CDR3 in DNA: TGCAGTGCTAGAGACCCGACAGTTTTCATCTACGAGCAGTACTTC. This gives the protein CSARDPTVFIYEQYF.

The V call is TRBV25-1, the J call TRBJ2-7, with 16 positions matching TRBD2. Losses at the gene ends were 3 bases for V and 0 bases for J; bases not matched to a gene: 8. The germline CDR1 and CDR2 sequences are MGHDK and SYGVNS. The CDR3 is 19 residues long. CDR3 amino acids: CASSDRRGTSGRGSYEQYF. Here the CDR3 DNA reads TGTGCCAGCAGTGACCGCCGCGGGACTAGCGGGAGGGGCTCCTACGAGCAGTACTTC.

This clonotype was observed at least ten times. The CDR3 DNA reads TGTGCCAGCAGCCCTCGACAGGGGGCCGGGGAGCTGTTTTTT. This encodes CASSPRQGAGELFF. The V call is TRBV7-3, the J call TRBJ2-2, with TRBD1 matching 9 bases. J gave up 6 bases and V 5 bases, and 4 bases lay outside the gene matches. Germline-derived CDR1 and CDR2 are SGHTA and FQGTGA. The CDR3 is 14 amino acids.

The V call is TRBV12-3 or TRBV12-4, the J call TRBJ2-5, with 9 bases lining up with TRBD2. There are 18 residues in the CDR3. Trimming at V came to 6 bases and at J to 4 bases, leaving 18 bases not matched to a gene. DNA of the CDR3: TGTGCCAGCAGCCCATCTATCGATGCGGGAGGGCGGGGAGAGACCCAGTACTTC. Its protein product is CASSPSIDAGGRGETQYF.

This clonotype occurred many times. The chain has TRBV7-3 and TRBJ1-1, with D maybe TRBD1 (5 bases). Trimming stripped 6 bases from V and 0 bases from J, with 11 bases between. This CDR3 is built from 14 residues. The germline CDR1 and CDR2 sequences are SGHTA and FQGTGA. CDR3 sequence reads: CASSSGIMNTEAFF. CDR3 nucleotides: TGTGCCAGCAGTTCAGGGATCATGAACACTGAAGCTTTCTTT.

Ten or more counts support this clonotype. The rearrangement links TRBV7-3 to TRBJ2-2; TRBD2 matches 11 bases. The CDR3 is 17 residues long. Germline CDR1 SGHTA, CDR2 FQGTGA. V was pared by 4 bases and J by 0 bases, with 4 bases of the junction left unmatched. The CDR3 nucleotides read TGTGCCAGCAGCTCCGGGACTAGCGGATCGAACACCGGGGAGCTGTTTTTT. It is translated as CASSSGTSGSNTGELFF.

A remark on this clonotype: A much larger clone lies a single base off, so this may be a read error. The V and J genes are TRBV20-1 and TRBJ2-7, with 7 bases lining up with TRBD1. Germline V gene lookup returns CDR1 DFQATT and CDR2 SNEGSKA (reference sequence). This CDR3 has 13 amino acids. The CDR3 DNA sequence: TGCAGTACTAGGGACAGCCCCTCCTACGAGCAGTACTTC. Amino acids: CSTRDSPSYEQYF.

The chain joins TRBV20-1 to TRBJ2-5; D is possibly TRBD2 (5 bases). V lost 0 bases and J 5 bases, leaving 16 bases between the germline ends. This CDR3 has 15 amino acids. CDR1 and CDR2 (germline): DFQATT, SNEGSKA (reference sequence). The CDR3 region has the DNA TGCAGTGCTAGAGATCGGTTGGTCGGGGTGGAGACCCAGTACTTC. This codes for CSARDRLVGVETQYF.

This clonotype showed up just a few times. The V and J genes are TRBV7-6 and TRBJ2-1; the D is unclear. Germline CDR1 reads SGHVS; CDR2 reads FNYEAQ. The CDR3 spans 15 residues. Trimming removed 5 bases from V and 8 bases from J, with 19 bases in between. In nucleotides, the CDR3 is TGTGCCAGCAGCCAGGTCGGTCTTCCATCGGATGAGCAGTTCTTC. Translating gives CASSQVGLPSDEQFF.

This clonotype was seen only a few times. The chain joins TRBV12-3 or TRBV12-4 to TRBJ2-3, with 11 bases matching TRBD1. The CDR3 length is 15 residues. Trimming removed 3 bases from V and 5 bases from J; junction bases left unmatched: 4. The CDR3 nucleotides read TGTGCCAGCAGTTTCGAGGACAGGGGGCTAGATACGCAGTATTTT. Its protein is CASSFEDRGLDTQYF.

V and J are TRBV5-6 and TRBJ2-7, with D possibly matching TRBD1 (5 bases). The CDR3 has 14 residues. Germline V gene lookup returns CDR1 SGHDT and CDR2 YYEEEE. V was shortened by 5 bases and J by 6 bases, with 18 bases between the two germline ends. As DNA, the CDR3 is TGTGCCAGCAGTAGTATGGACCCTAGGGGCGAGCAGTACTTC. It translates to CASSSMDPRGEQYF.

CDR3 DNA: TGTGCCAGCAGCCAAGGGGTCCTCAATCAGCCCCAGCATTTT. Amino acid sequence: CASSQGVLNQPQHF. J is TRBJ1-5 and V is TRBV3-1; no clear D gene. Trimming removed 1 base at V and 3 bases at J, with 7 bases between. Germline V gene data show CDR1 as LGHDT and CDR2 as YNNKEL (reference sequence). CDR3 length: 14 residues.

This clonotype was detected many times. The chain is built from TRBV4-1 and TRBJ1-1, with a possible D match to TRBD1 (5 bases). CDR3 length: 13 residues. Trimming shortened V by 3 bases and J by 11 bases, and 16 bases separated the two germline ends. The germline gives CDR1 MGHRA, CDR2 YSYEKL. CDR3 in amino acids: CASSQRGGREAFF. In DNA, the CDR3 is TGCGCCAGCAGCCAGAGGGGTGGGAGAGAGGCTTTCTTT.

Many counts were recorded for this clonotype. The chain couples TRBV7-2 to TRBJ2-7; D is ambiguous. The CDR3 has 13 residues. Trimming stripped 1 base from V and 3 bases from J, with 7 bases between. Germline-derived CDR1 and CDR2 are SGHTA and FQGNSA. The CDR3 sequence is CASSLVSVYEQYF. Written as DNA, the CDR3 is TGTGCCAGCAGCTTAGTTTCTGTCTACGAGCAGTACTTC.

In its sample, this clonotype was seen a few times. CDR3 region: CASSGPSVLGTDTQYF. In DNA form, the CDR3 reads TGTGCCAGCAGTGGACCCAGCGTCTTGGGCACAGATACGCAGTATTTT. The rearrangement joins TRBV28 to TRBJ2-3; no definite D call. The CDR3 has 16 residues. The germline V gene encodes CDR1 MDHEN and CDR2 SYDVKM. Deletions cut 5 bases from V and 1 base from J, with 16 bases between.

This clonotype was counted at least ten times. The V and J genes are TRBV28 and TRBJ2-7; 9 positions match TRBD2. Per germline, CDR1 MDHEN and CDR2 SYDVKM. The CDR3 spans 16 residues. V was pared by 1 base and J by 3 bases, with 7 bases of the junction left unmatched. CDR3 residues: CASSLLSSGKSYEQYF. CDR3 nucleotide sequence: TGTGCCAGCAGTTTATTGTCTAGCGGGAAGAGCTACGAGCAGTACTTC.

There are many counts of this clonotype. The chain recombines TRBV4-1 with TRBJ2-7, with D perhaps matching TRBD1 (5 bases). The ends were cut back, 4 bases at V and 2 bases at J, with 12 bases in the middle. Germline V lookup: CDR1 MGHRA, CDR2 YSYEKL. This CDR3 comprises 14 residues. The CDR3 loop is CASSPPQGTYEQYF. The DNA of the CDR3 is TGCGCCAGCAGCCCCCCCCAGGGTACCTACGAGCAGTACTTC.

The sample holds a few counts of this clonotype. J is TRBJ2-7 and V is TRBV5-6; no clear D. The length of the CDR3 is 14 residues. CDR1 and CDR2 (germline): SGHDT, YYEEEE. V was trimmed by 4 bases and J by 11 bases, leaving 22 bases between them. CDR3 DNA sequence: TGTGCCAGCAGCCCCGGGCCTCCCCTAACTCAGGAGTACTTC. Amino acids: CASSPGPPLTQEYF.

This clonotype was recorded many times. The V and J genes are TRBV9 and TRBJ2-3; 8 bases map to TRBD2. The V and J ends lost 2 bases and 4 bases, in that order; junction bases with no gene match: 9. The CDR3 is made up of 16 amino acids. Germline CDR1 and CDR2: SGDLS and YYNGEE. The CDR3 spells CASSVATGGQSDTQYF. The CDR3 bases are TGTGCCAGCAGCGTGGCGACGGGAGGGCAATCAGATACGCAGTATTTT.

This clonotype was seen repeatedly, ten times or more. J is TRBJ2-7 and V is TRBV7-9, with 9 bases that match TRBD1. Germline assignment: CDR1 SEHNR and CDR2 FQNEAQ (reference sequence). CDR3 length equals 15 residues. J gave up 0 bases and V 4 bases, and 4 bases lay outside the gene matches. The CDR3 region has the DNA TGTGCCAGCAGCTCCCGGGACAGGGTCTCCTACGAGCAGTACTTC. This gives the protein CASSSRDRVSYEQYF.

The chain employs TRBV5-4 and TRBJ2-5, with D possibly being TRBD2 (6 bases). Trimming cost V 1 base and J 1 base, with 11 bases left between them. The germline V gene encodes CDR1 SGHNT and CDR2 YYREEE (reference sequence). This CDR3 has 15 residues. DNA of the CDR3: TGTGCCAGCAGCTTGTGGGGCGGGGCCCAAGAGACCCAGTACTTC. Its translation is CASSLWGGAQETQYF.